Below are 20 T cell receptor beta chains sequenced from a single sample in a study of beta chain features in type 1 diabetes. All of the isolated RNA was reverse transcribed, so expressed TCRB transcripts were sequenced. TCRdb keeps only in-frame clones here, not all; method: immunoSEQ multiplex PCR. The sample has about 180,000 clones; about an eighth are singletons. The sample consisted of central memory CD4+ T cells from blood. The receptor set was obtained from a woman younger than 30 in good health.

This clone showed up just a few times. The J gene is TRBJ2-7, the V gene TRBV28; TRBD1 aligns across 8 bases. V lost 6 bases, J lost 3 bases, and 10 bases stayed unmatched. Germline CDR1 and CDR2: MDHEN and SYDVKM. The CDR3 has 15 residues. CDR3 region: CASRAPGTGVYEQYF. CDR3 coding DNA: TGTGCCAGCAGGGCTCCCGGGACAGGAGTCTACGAGCAGTACTTC.

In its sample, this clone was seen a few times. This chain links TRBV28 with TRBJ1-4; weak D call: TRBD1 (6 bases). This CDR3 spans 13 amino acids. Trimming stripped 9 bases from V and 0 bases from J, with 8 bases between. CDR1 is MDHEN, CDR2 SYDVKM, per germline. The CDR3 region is CASGDTTNEKLFF. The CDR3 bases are TGTGCCAGTGGGGACACAACTAATGAAAAACTGTTTTTT.

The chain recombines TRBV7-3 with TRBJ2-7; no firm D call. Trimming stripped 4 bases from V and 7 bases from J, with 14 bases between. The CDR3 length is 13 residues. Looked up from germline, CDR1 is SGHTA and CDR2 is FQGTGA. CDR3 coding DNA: TGTGCCAGCAGCTCAAATCAATTCGGGGAGCAGTACTTC. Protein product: CASSSNQFGEQYF.

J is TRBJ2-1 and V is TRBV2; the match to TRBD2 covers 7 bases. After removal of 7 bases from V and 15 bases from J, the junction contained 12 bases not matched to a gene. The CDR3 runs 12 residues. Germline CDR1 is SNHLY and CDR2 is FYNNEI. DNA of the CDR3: TGTGCCAGCAACGTTGGGCGGGAGATCGCGTTCTTC. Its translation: CASNVGREIAFF.

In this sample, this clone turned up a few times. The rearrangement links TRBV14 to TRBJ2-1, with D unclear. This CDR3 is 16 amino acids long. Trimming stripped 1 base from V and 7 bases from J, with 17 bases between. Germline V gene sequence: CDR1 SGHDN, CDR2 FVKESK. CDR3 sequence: CASSQVTTSYWNEQFF. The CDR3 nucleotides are TGTGCCAGCAGCCAAGTAACCACCTCCTACTGGAATGAGCAGTTCTTC.

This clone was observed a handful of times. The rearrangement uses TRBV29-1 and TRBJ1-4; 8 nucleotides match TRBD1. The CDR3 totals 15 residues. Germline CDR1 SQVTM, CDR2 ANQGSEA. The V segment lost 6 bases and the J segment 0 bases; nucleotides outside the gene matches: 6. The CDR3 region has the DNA TGCAGCGTACGGACAGGGCCTGCAACTAATGAAAAACTGTTTTTT. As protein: CSVRTGPATNEKLFF.

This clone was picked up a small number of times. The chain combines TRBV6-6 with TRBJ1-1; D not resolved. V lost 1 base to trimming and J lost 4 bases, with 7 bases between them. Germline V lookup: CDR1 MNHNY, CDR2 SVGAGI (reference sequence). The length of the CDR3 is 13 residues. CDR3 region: CASSYYEGTEAFF. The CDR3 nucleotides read TGTGCCAGCAGTTACTACGAGGGCACTGAAGCTTTCTTT.

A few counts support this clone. CDR3 sequence reads: CAWSLTGLLAKNIQYF. The DNA for the CDR3 is TGTGCCTGGAGTCTGACAGGGCTTCTAGCCAAAAACATTCAGTACTTC. This chain joins TRBV30 and TRBJ2-4, with TRBD1 matching over 7 bases. With V trimmed by 2 bases and J by 0 bases, 7 bases remained unmatched. Germline CDR1 GTSNPN, CDR2 SVGIG (reference sequence). The CDR3 has 16 amino acids.

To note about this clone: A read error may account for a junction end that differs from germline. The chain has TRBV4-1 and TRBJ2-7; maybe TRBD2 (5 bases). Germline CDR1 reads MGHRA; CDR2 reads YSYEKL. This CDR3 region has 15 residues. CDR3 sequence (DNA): TGTGCCAGCAGCCACACCATTGAGGGCTGGAACGAGCAGTACTTC. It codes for CASSHTIEGWNEQYF.

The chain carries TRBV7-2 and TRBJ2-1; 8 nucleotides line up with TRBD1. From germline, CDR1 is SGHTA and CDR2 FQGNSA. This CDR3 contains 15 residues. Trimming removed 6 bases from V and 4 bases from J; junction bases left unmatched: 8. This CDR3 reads CASSPPGTGYNEQFF. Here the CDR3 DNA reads TGTGCCAGCAGTCCTCCGGGGACAGGTTACAATGAGCAGTTCTTC.

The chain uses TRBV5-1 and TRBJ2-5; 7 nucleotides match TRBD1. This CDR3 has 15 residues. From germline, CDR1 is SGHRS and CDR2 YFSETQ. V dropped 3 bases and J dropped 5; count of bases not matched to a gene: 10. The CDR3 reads CASSSRSTGSETQYF. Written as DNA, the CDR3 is TGCGCCAGCAGCTCCCGTTCGACAGGGAGTGAGACCCAGTACTTC.

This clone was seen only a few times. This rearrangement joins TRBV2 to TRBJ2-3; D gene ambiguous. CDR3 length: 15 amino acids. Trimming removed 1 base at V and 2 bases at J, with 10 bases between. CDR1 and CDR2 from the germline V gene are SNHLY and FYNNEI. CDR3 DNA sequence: TGTGCCAGCAGTGAAGAACGAGCCCTCACAGATACGCAGTATTTT. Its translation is CASSEERALTDTQYF. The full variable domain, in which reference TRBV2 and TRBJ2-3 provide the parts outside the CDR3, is EPEVTQTPSHQVTQMGQEVILRCVPISNHLYFYWYRQILGQKVEFLVSFYNNEISEKSEIFDDQFSVERPDGSNFTLKIRSTKLEDSAMYFCASSEERALTDTQYFGPGTRLTVL.

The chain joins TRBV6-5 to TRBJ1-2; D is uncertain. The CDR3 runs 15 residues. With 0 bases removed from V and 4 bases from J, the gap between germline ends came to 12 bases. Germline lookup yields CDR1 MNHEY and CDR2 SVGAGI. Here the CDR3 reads CASSYSNSPSYGYTF. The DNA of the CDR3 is TGTGCCAGCAGTTACTCGAACAGCCCGTCCTATGGCTACACCTTC.

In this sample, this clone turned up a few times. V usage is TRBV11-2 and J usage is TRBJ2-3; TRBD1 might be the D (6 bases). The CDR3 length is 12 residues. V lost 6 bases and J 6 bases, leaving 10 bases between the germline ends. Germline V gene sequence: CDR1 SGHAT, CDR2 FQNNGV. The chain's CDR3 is CASRLQGDTQYF. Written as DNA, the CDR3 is TGTGCCAGCAGGTTGCAGGGGGATACGCAGTATTTT.

The CDR3: CASRLDRDRSSNQPQHF. DNA of the CDR3: TGTGCAAGTCGCTTAGATAGGGACAGGAGTAGCAATCAGCCCCAGCATTTT. The rearrangement uses TRBV12-2 and TRBJ1-5; the table assigns TRBD1, which was not confirmed against the DNA. TRBV12-2 is shown as a pseudogene. This CDR3 region has 17 residues.

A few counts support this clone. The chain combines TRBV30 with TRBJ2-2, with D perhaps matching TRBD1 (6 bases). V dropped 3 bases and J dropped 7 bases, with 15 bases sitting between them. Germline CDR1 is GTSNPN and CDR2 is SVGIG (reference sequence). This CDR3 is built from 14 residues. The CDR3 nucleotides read TGTGCCTGGAGGGAGACAGGACTTGACGGGGAGCTGTTTTTT. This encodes CAWRETGLDGELFF.

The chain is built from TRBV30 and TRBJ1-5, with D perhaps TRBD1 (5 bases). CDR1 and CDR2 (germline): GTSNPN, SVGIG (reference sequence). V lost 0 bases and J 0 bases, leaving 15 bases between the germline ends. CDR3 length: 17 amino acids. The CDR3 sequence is CAWSVSDTAYSNQPQHF. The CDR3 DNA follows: TGTGCCTGGAGTGTCTCGGACACTGCTTATAGCAATCAGCCCCAGCATTTT.

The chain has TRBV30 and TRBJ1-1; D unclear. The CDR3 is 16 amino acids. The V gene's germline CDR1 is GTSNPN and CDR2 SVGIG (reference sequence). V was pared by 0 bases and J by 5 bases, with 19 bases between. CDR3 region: CAWSVLRPGSRTEAFF. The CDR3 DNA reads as TGTGCCTGGAGTGTCCTAAGGCCGGGAAGTAGGACTGAAGCTTTCTTT.

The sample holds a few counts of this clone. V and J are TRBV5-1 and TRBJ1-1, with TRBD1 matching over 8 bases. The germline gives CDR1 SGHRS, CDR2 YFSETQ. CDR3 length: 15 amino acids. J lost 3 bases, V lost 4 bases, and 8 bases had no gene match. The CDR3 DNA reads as TGCGCCAGCAGCCCGTCAGGGGGCGCGGACACTGAAGCTTTCTTT. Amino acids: CASSPSGGADTEAFF.

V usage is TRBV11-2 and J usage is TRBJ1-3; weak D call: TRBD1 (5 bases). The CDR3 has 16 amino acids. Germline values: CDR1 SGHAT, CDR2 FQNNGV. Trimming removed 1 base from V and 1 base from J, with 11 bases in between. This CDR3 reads CASSLGAQGSGNTIYF. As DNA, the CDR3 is TGTGCCAGCAGCTTAGGAGCTCAGGGTTCTGGAAACACCATATATTTT. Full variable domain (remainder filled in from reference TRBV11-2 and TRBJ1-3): EAGVAQSPRYKIIEKRQSVAFWCNPISGHATLYWYQQILGQGPKLLIQFQNNGVVDDSQLPKDRFSAERLKGVDSTLKIQPAKLEDSAVYLCASSLGAQGSGNTIYFGEGSWLTVV.